The 23 T cell receptor beta chains below were found in one sample sequenced in a study of T cell repertoires in cytomegalovirus infection. Each CDR3 protein is one row after TCRdb ran MiXCR on the reads. This table holds about 360,000 distinct CDR3 sequences, around 18% found once. The specimen was PBMCs. These receptors all come from a human donor in good health (CMV status not recorded). Some clones in this sample may be carry-over from other donors' samples.

This clonotype has a handful of counts. The rearrangement joins TRBV7-9 to TRBJ2-5, with 7 bases lining up with TRBD1. There are 13 residues in the CDR3. The J segment lost 4 bases and the V segment lost 10 bases, leaving 9 bases of the junction unmatched. Germline V gives CDR1 SEHNR, CDR2 FQNEAQ (reference sequence). The DNA of the CDR3 is TGTGCCATCACCTCGGGACAGATAGAGACCCAGTACTTC. Amino acids: CAITSGQIETQYF. The full variable domain, in which reference TRBV7-9 and TRBJ2-5 provide the parts outside the CDR3, is DTGVSQNPRHKITKRGQNVTFRCDPISEHNRLYWYRQTLGQGPEFLTYFQNEAQLEKSRLLSDRFSAERPKGSFSTLEIQRTEQGDSAMYLCAITSGQIETQYFGPGTRLLVL.

Ten or more counts support this clonotype. CDR3: CASSPSAGTGTWQYF. The CDR3 DNA reads TGTGCCAGCAGTCCTTCCGCCGGGACAGGGACGTGGCAGTACTTC. The chain recombines TRBV7-2 with TRBJ2-7; 9 bases agree with TRBD1. The CDR3 totals 15 residues. J gave up 9 bases and V 6 bases, and 15 bases lay outside the gene matches. Germline V gives CDR1 SGHTA, CDR2 FQGNSA.

This clonotype was found a few times. J is TRBJ2-3 and V is TRBV19, with D perhaps matching TRBD1 (6 bases). V lost 1 base, J lost 0 bases, and 8 bases lay in between. From germline, CDR1 is LNHDA and CDR2 SQIVND (reference sequence). This CDR3 comprises 15 residues. CDR3 protein: CASSIVQGSTDTQYF. CDR3 nucleotides: TGTGCCAGTAGTATAGTGCAGGGGAGCACAGATACGCAGTATTTT.

The rearrangement links TRBV18 to TRBJ1-3; D perhaps matches TRBD1 (6 bases). This CDR3 has 14 amino acids. Between the trimmed V and J ends, which lost 7 bases and 1 base, there was a span of 11 bases. Germline V gives CDR1 KGHSH, CDR2 LQKENI. Written as DNA, the CDR3 is TGTGCCAGCTTGGACAGTGCGTCTGGAAACACCATATATTTT. The encoded protein is CASLDSASGNTIYF.

This clonotype showed up many times. The chain joins TRBV28 to TRBJ1-2; 12 bases are a match to TRBD1. This CDR3 is built from 18 residues. V lost 3 bases, J lost 0 bases, and 8 bases stayed unmatched. Germline loops: CDR1 MDHEN, CDR2 SYDVKM. Here the CDR3 DNA reads TGTGCCAGCAGTTTGCCGGGGGGACAGGGGGCGACTAACTATGGCTACACCTTC. This encodes CASSLPGGQGATNYGYTF.

The rearrangement uses TRBV27 and TRBJ2-4; 11 nucleotides match TRBD1. Germline CDR1 MNHEY, CDR2 SMNVEV (reference sequence). The CDR3 loop spans 14 amino acids. The V gene end was trimmed by 6 bases and the J gene end by 6 bases; junction bases not matched to a gene: 4. The DNA for the CDR3 is TGTGCCAGCAGGGACAGGGGGCGAGGAAACATTCAGTACTTC. Residues: CASRDRGRGNIQYF.

The table lists this clonotype with a few counts. J is TRBJ1-3 and V is TRBV7-6; D call uncertain. Germline CDR1 is SGHVS and CDR2 is FNYEAQ. Trimming removed 5 bases from V and 4 bases from J, with 15 bases in between. This CDR3 is built from 15 residues. CDR3: CASSPSYPLGNTIYF. In nucleotides, the CDR3 is TGTGCCAGCAGCCCCAGTTACCCATTGGGAAACACCATATATTTT. Filled out from reference TRBV7-6 and TRBJ1-3, the complete variable domain reads GAGVSQSPRYKVTKRGQDVALRCDPISGHVSLYWYRQALGQGPEFLTYFNYEAQQDKSGLPNDRFSAERPEGSISTLTIQRTEQRDSAMYRCASSPSYPLGNTIYFGEGSWLTVV.

V gene TRBV4-2 combines with J gene TRBJ2-3, with D unresolved. The CDR3 is 15 residues long. Germline CDR1 is LGHNA and CDR2 is YNFKEQ. Trimming removed 2 bases at V and 2 bases at J, with 11 bases between. Here the CDR3 DNA reads TGTGCCAGCAGCCAAAAAGCCTTTCCCACAGATACGCAGTATTTT. This gives the protein CASSQKAFPTDTQYF.

The gene calls are TRBV20-1 and TRBJ1-5; possibly TRBD1 for D (6 bases). This CDR3 contains 14 residues. Trimming removed 6 bases at V and 2 bases at J, with 14 bases between. Per the germline V gene, CDR1 is DFQATT and CDR2 is SNEGSKA (reference sequence). The CDR3 nucleotides are TGCAGTGCGCCACAGGGAGGGGGCAATCAGCCCCAGCATTTT. Encoded protein: CSAPQGGGNQPQHF.

V gene TRBV20-1 combines with J gene TRBJ2-7; D uncertain. CDR3 length: 13 residues. CDR1 DFQATT and CDR2 SNEGSKA come from the germline V gene (reference sequence). Trimming took 3 bases from V and 1 from J, leaving 10 bases between them. The CDR3 is CSARLDVSYEQYF. The CDR3 nucleotides are TGCAGTGCTAGGCTAGACGTTTCCTACGAGCAGTACTTC.

At least ten counts were recorded for this clonotype. The chain couples TRBV7-2 to TRBJ2-1; D call uncertain. V was trimmed by 1 base and J by 8 bases, leaving 9 bases between them. The CDR3 has 13 residues. Germline assignment: CDR1 SGHTA and CDR2 FQGNSA. CDR3 residues: CASSLERTDEQFF. The CDR3 coding sequence is TGTGCCAGCAGCTTAGAAAGGACGGATGAGCAGTTCTTC. The whole variable domain, remainder taken from reference TRBV7-2 and TRBJ2-1, is GAGVSQSPSNKVTEKGKDVELRCDPISGHTALYWYRQSLGQGLEFLIYFQGNSAPDKSGLPSDRFSAERTGGSVSTLTIQRTQQEDSAVYLCASSLERTDEQFFGPGTRLTVL.

This clonotype was recorded many times. The rearrangement uses TRBV18 and TRBJ1-6; D is unclear. Germline V CDR1 and CDR2: KGHSH, LQKENI. The CDR3 totals 15 residues. V shed 2 bases and J shed 10 bases, with 15 bases lying between them. The DNA of the CDR3 is TGTGCCAGCTCACCATATCCGGGAATAGGATCACCCCTCCACTTT. The encoded protein is CASSPYPGIGSPLHF. Using reference TRBV18 and TRBJ1-6 for the parts outside the CDR3, the full variable domain is NAGVMQNPRHLVRRRGQEARLRCSPMKGHSHVYWYRQLPEEGLKFMVYLQKENIIDESGMPKERFSAEFPKEGPSILRIQQVVRGDSAAYFCASSPYPGIGSPLHFGNGTRLTVT.

The chain employs TRBV7-2 and TRBJ2-2, with D possibly TRBD2 on 5 matching bases. This CDR3 region has 14 residues. Trimming cost V 3 bases and J 4 bases, with 9 bases left between them. The germline V gene has CDR1 SGHTA and CDR2 FQGNSA. CDR3 residues: CASSFVAGTGELFF. CDR3 DNA sequence: TGTGCCAGCAGCTTTGTGGCGGGCACCGGGGAGCTGTTTTTT.

This clonotype was detected many times. This chain links TRBV7-8 with TRBJ2-1; maybe TRBD1 (6 bases). Germline values: CDR1 SGHVS, CDR2 FQNEAQ. V dropped 4 bases and J dropped 6 bases, with 10 bases sitting between them. The length of the CDR3 is 13 residues. The CDR3: CASSSKQGNEQFF. The CDR3 DNA follows: TGTGCCAGCAGCTCCAAACAGGGCAATGAGCAGTTCTTC.

Many counts were recorded for this clonotype. V and J are TRBV7-9 and TRBJ2-7; 7 positions match TRBD2. Germline V lookup: CDR1 SEHNR, CDR2 FQNEAQ (reference sequence). With 4 bases clipped from V and 6 bases from J, the junction kept 3 bases outside the gene matches. The CDR3 is 12 amino acids. In nucleotides, the CDR3 is TGTGCCAGCAGCTGGGAGGGCGGCGAGCAGTACTTC. This codes for CASSWEGGEQYF.

The J gene is TRBJ1-1, the V gene TRBV7-9; D is unresolved. The V end lost 2 bases, the J end lost 13 bases, and 17 bases lay between the germline ends. The CDR3 has 13 residues. Germline loops: CDR1 SEHNR, CDR2 FQNEAQ (reference sequence). The CDR3: CASSLQREALVFF. CDR3 bases: TGTGCCAGCAGCTTACAAAGGGAGGCTCTCGTTTTCTTT.

The chain employs TRBV10-3 and TRBJ1-1; the match to TRBD1 covers 9 bases. V lost 10 bases, J lost 1 base, and 7 bases stayed unmatched. The CDR3 contains 14 residues. The germline gives CDR1 ENHRY, CDR2 SYGVKD. The CDR3 region is CATQGAGRNTEAFF. The CDR3 DNA sequence: TGTGCCACACAGGGGGCAGGGCGGAACACTGAAGCTTTCTTT.

This clonotype was detected a few times. This chain links TRBV9 with TRBJ2-1; a possible D gene is TRBD1 (5 bases). The V gene's germline CDR1 is SGDLS and CDR2 YYNGEE. V lost 1 base to trimming and J lost 4 bases, with 12 bases between them. This CDR3 contains 15 residues. CDR3 protein: CASSVKGAFYNEQFF. DNA of the CDR3: TGTGCCAGCAGCGTAAAAGGGGCCTTTTACAATGAGCAGTTCTTC.

The CDR3 loop is CASSLAIGSGNTIYF. Here the CDR3 DNA reads TGTGCCAGCAGCTTAGCGATAGGCTCTGGAAACACCATATATTTT. The chain combines TRBV7-8 with TRBJ1-3; D gene uncertain. Per the germline V gene, CDR1 is SGHVS and CDR2 is FQNEAQ. CDR3 length: 15 residues. V was cut by 0 bases and J by 0 bases, with 6 bases left in between.

This clonotype occurred a few times. This chain connects TRBV7-7 to TRBJ2-7; D is possibly TRBD2 (5 bases). This CDR3 spans 13 amino acids. Trimming shortened V by 5 bases and J by 7 bases, and 15 bases separated the two germline ends. Looked up from germline, CDR1 is SSHAT and CDR2 is FNYEAQ (reference sequence). The CDR3, as DNA: TGTGCCAGCAGCGCGGACTTCTTTGGGGAGCAGTACTTC. Translation: CASSADFFGEQYF. The variable domain in full, completed from reference TRBV7-7 and TRBJ2-7, reads GAGVSQSPRYKVTKRGQDVTLRCDPISSHATLYWYQQALGQGPEFLTYFNYEAQPDKSGLPSDRFSAERPEGSISTLTIQRTEQRDSAMYRCASSADFFGEQYFGPGTRLTVT.

The table lists this clonotype with a few counts. The rearrangement joins TRBV12-3 or TRBV12-4 to TRBJ1-2; D might be TRBD1 (5 bases). This CDR3 is 12 amino acids long. Trimming left V 6 bases short and J 4 bases short, with 9 bases between. Here the CDR3 DNA reads TGTGCCAGCAGCTTTCAGGGCTATGGCTACACCTTC. Its translation is CASSFQGYGYTF.

The genes are TRBV2 and TRBJ1-2, with a possible D match to TRBD1 (5 bases). V gave up 1 base and J gave up 2 bases, with 8 bases separating them. In germline, CDR1 is SNHLY, CDR2 FYNNEI. This CDR3 is 14 amino acids long. CDR3 coding DNA: TGTGCCAGCAGTGAAGTTCAGGGAAACTATGGCTACACCTTC. This sequence encodes CASSEVQGNYGYTF.

This clonotype was seen a few times. The chain combines TRBV6-2 or TRBV6-3 with TRBJ2-3; D might be TRBD1 or TRBD2, each matching 6 bases. Looked up from germline, CDR1 is MNHEY and CDR2 is SVGEGT. Trimming shortened V by 6 bases and J by 4 bases, and 14 bases separated the two germline ends. CDR3 length equals 14 residues. The CDR3, as DNA: TGTGCCAGCAGCAAACAGGGAGGCGCAGATACGCAGTATTTT. It specifies CASSKQGGADTQYF.